The following is a TCR beta chain sequence with its context. Ten or more counts support this clonotype. Its recognized antigen is unknown. No base quality information exists; no much larger clone differs at one position. The library was made by RACE. The instrument given in TCRdb is NextSeq 500. During library preparation, unique molecular identifiers were attached to individual cDNA molecules so that TCRs could be counted quantitatively and reproducibly. Each blood RNA sample was used to sequence both TCR alpha and TCR beta chains. The authors' pipeline ran thus. A median of around 96,000 TCRs per sample was observed, with a range of roughly 23,224 to 750,000. The Decombinator software suite was used to annotate V, J and CDR3 in the TCR reads. To make PS versus PT1 abundance plots, every sample was subsampled to the same number of TCRs (28,000). TCRs were defined as expanded if absent before sensitization and observed at least eight times at the 2-week time point. Starting from the raw public reads, TCRdb applied fastp trimming at Q25, assembled clones with MiXCR and retained in-frame beta chains. Each CDR3 protein gets just one entry, which takes the most common genes and DNA from the rows behind it. The V and J calls here are based on TCRdb, not the publication. The sample contains more than 250,000 distinct CDR3 sequences, approximately 8.6% of them found a single time. 2.3% of the sample is taken by the ten largest.

The sample's time point, from its label and the paper: pre-sensitization, week 0. The treatment or condition label for this specimen denotes: therapeutic diphenylcyclopropenone sensitization with weekly scalp DPC. At every patch-test visit, the blood draw took place before the patch test was put on. Patients were considered eligible if aged 18 to 70, diagnosed with alopecia and deemed suitable for DPC therapy, and patients were excluded if pregnant. Total RNA was extracted from unfractionated whole blood that had been collected in Tempus Blood RNA tubes. This record comes from a study of human T cells and chemical hapten exposure (dated by TCRdb to the early 2020s). With respect to the entire study: For sensitization, 2% DPC in acetone was applied to a roughly 2 cm by roughly 2 cm area of upper inner arm skin. Throughout the study period of 20 to 30 weeks, patients also received therapeutic DPC doses to the scalp every week. Patch testing was done on the upper back using Finn chambers containing 0.01% DPC, and results were scored after 6 days according to International Contact Dermatitis Research Group standards. The mostly female patient cohort included alopecia areata with under or over 50% scalp involvement, alopecia totalis and alopecia universalis. Libraries were combined into a pool for sequencing, and differences in TCR yield between samples came mainly from small differences in library volumes within the pool. In alopecia patients, the study followed how the peripheral blood TCR repertoire changed in vivo over primary and secondary sensitization to diphenylcyclopropenone (DPC), a hapten. Blood samples were taken from patients before sensitization (week 0) and then at 2, 6 and about 24 weeks after DPC sensitization. For TCR sequencing, blood came from approximately 29 alopecia patients at anywhere from one to four time points (pre-sensitization, 2, 6 and 24 weeks).

Study-level results and caveats: Because every patient had alopecia, a presumed autoimmune disease, the patients' immune response might differ from that of healthy individuals. No change with DPC sensitization was found in the number of TCRs above 1 in 1000 frequency, and no evidence of global repertoire structure alterations was found. Expanded TCRs formed significantly more large CDR3 similarity clusters than pre-sensitization or healthy control sets, consistent with antigen-driven responses. Repeated subsampling changed both the strength of the expansion versus patch-test correlation and the threshold at which the correlation became significant. Patch test score was positively correlated with the number of PT1 expanded TCRs, with significance at thresholds 8, 16 and 32 but not at 4.

Including the terminal cysteine and phenylalanine, the CDR3 comprises 20 residues. Only the CDR3 DNA stays, 60 bases, in frame from base 1. Via the germline V gene, CDR1 is LGHNA and CDR2 YNFKEQ. For this chain, trimming is 4 bases at the V end and 0 bases at the J end, and the number of junction bases without a gene match is 11. The chain was built from TRBV4-2 and TRBJ2-5; 16 central nucleotides agree with TRBD2. The sequenced sample was whole blood, obtained in connection with sensitization to the hapten diphenylcyclopropenone (DPC). This clonotype was obtained from a middle-aged woman with alopecia areata. Some clones in this sample may be carry-over from other donors' samples. The CDR3 loop reads CASSPLRGLAGGEYQETQYF. The DNA sequence reads TGTGCCAGCAGCCCTCTGAGGGGACTAGCGGGAGGGGAGTACCAAGAGACCCAGTACTTC.